This TCR beta chain came from a study of CD8 T cells in Susac syndrome. The authors reverse transcribed roughly 0.45 to 1 ug RNA with random hexamers. TCRdb re-derived calls from the immunoSEQ multiplex PCR reads in MiXCR, one entry per CDR3 protein. This table holds about 180,000 distinct CDR3 sequences, approximately 96% found once. This clonotype originated in a human donor with multiple sclerosis. Sequencing was done on a sample of CD4+ T cells from PBMCs.

In DNA form, the CDR3 reads TGTGCCAGCAGTCCCCAGATATACAATGAGCAGTTCTTC. This codes for CASSPQIYNEQFF. The J gene is TRBJ2-1, the V gene TRBV12-3 or TRBV12-4; D gene ambiguous. V lost 5 bases and J 4 bases, leaving 9 bases between the germline ends. This CDR3 spans 13 amino acids.